This T cell receptor (beta chain) was sequenced during a study of shared clonotypes between healthy human individuals. Points from the study as a whole: A generally larger estimated richness was seen in naive subsets than in memory subsets. Generation of non-shared clonotypes was less probable than generation of clonotypes shared by all four donors. Owing to a small donor count, the genetic and exposure-history diversity represented was limited.

Germline CDR1 reads MNHEY; CDR2 reads SMNVEV (reference sequence). V gave up 3 bases and J gave up 2 bases, with 17 bases separating them. This CDR3 is built from 18 residues. As to this clone: Its antigen is undetermined.

The study ran the assay at deep level. Using immunoSEQ multiplex PCR, the repertoire was profiled, and TCRdb retains in-frame clones only, with some absent. There are 730,000 or so clones in the sample; more than 70% occur only once, and roughly 1.8% lies in the top ten. This chain connects TRBV27 to TRBJ2-6; D possibly corresponds to TRBD1 (6 bases). The TCR originated in a woman between 25 and 40 years old in good health. The specimen was memory CD4+ T cells sorted from blood. Documented subset: CD45RA-negative fraction. CDR3 protein: CASSFYGGGYPGANVLTF. CDR3 coding DNA: TGTGCCAGCAGTTTTTATGGGGGCGGCTATCCTGGGGCCAACGTCCTGACTTTC.